This T cell receptor (beta chain) derives from a study of T-cell memory formation after mild COVID-19. Findings and caveats of the study: The study found balanced CD4/CD8 in clones contracting day 15 to 85 and a CD4+ lean in later expanders. Shrinking CD4+ clones were chiefly CM and EM; CD8+ ones were chiefly EMRA. Cross-reactive memory apparently joined, as some responding clones appeared in pre-infection memory.

After 5'RACE with constant-segment primers, TCR alpha and TCR beta cDNA libraries carrying sample barcodes and UMIs were obtained. TCRdb ran MiXCR on the 5' RACE reads and lists one entry per CDR3 protein. The sample lists 180,000 or so distinct CDR3 sequences; 11% were seen once. The ends lost 1 base at V and 2 bases at J; junction bases unmatched: 3. CDR1 is SNHLY and CDR2 is FYNNEI in the germline V gene. There are 17 residues in the CDR3. This clonotype was seen a handful of times. Its antigen remains unidentified. The TCR originated in a man aged 18-30 years who had mild COVID-19 (a few samples of this study predate the infection). Cell type and time point are not known. Sequenced: PBMCs or a T cell subset sorted from them (not recorded which). This chain links TRBV2 with TRBJ2-5; 14 nucleotides align to TRBD2. The CDR3 nucleotides are TGTGCCAGCAGTGAAGAGAGACTAGCGGGGGGGCAAGAGACCCAGTACTTC. It translates to CASSEERLAGGQETQYF.